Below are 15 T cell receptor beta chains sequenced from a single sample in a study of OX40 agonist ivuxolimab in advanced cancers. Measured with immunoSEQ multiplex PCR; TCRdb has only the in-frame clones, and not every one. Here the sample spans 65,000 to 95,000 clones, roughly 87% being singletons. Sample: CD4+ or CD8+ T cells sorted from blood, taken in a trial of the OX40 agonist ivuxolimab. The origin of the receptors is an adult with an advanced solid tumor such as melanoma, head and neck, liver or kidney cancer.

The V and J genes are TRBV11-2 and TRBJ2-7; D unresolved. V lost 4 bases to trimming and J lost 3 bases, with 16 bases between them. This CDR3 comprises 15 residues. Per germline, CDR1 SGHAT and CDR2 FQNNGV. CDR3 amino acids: CASSSLGSRSYEQYF. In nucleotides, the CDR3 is TGTGCCAGCAGCTCCCTGGGAAGCAGGAGCTACGAGCAGTACTTC.

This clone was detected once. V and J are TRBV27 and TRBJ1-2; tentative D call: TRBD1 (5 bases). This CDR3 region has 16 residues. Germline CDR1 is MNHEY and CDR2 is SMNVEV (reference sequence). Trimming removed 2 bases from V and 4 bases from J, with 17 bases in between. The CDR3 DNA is TGTGCCAGCAGTTTAAGGTTAGCCAGGGACGGCTATGGCTACACCTTC. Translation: CASSLRLARDGYGYTF.

The CDR3 bases are TGCGCCAGCAGCTTGGGGGGTACGCTCACAGATACGCAGTATTTT. Translating it yields CASSLGGTLTDTQYF. The chain links TRBV5-1 to TRBJ2-3; D remains ambiguous. This CDR3 region has 15 residues. Germline V gene sequence: CDR1 SGHRS, CDR2 YFSETQ. V gave up 0 bases and J gave up 2 bases, with 10 bases separating them.

The CDR3 region is CASSVQSTSEQFF. The CDR3, as DNA: TGTGCCAGCAGCGTACAGTCCACAAGTGAGCAGTTCTTC. This chain connects TRBV9 to TRBJ2-1; D is uncertain. The germline V gene encodes CDR1 SGDLS and CDR2 YYNGEE. This CDR3 region has 13 residues. V was trimmed by 1 base and J by 9 bases, leaving 11 bases between them. Filled out from reference TRBV9 and TRBJ2-1, the complete variable domain reads DSGVTQTPKHLITATGQRVTLRCSPRSGDLSVYWYQQSLDQGLQFLIQYYNGEERAKGNILERFSAQQFPDLHSELNLSSLELGDSALYFCASSVQSTSEQFFGPGTRLTVL.

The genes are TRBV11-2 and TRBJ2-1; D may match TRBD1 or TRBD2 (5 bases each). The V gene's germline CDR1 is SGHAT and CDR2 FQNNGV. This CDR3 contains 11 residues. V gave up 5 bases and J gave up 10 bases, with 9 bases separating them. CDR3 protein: CASSHGTEQFF. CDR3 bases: TGTGCCAGCAGCCACGGGACGGAGCAGTTCTTC.

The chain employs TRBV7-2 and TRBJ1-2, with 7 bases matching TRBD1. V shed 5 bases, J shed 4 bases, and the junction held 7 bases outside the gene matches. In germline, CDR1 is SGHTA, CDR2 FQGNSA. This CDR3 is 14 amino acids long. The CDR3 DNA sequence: TGTGCCAGCAGCAAATCGGGACAGATCTATGGCTACACCTTC. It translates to CASSKSGQIYGYTF.

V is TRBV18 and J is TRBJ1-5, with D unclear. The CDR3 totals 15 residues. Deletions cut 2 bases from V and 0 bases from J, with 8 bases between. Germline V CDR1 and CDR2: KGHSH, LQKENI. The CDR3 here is CASSPAVNSNQPQHF. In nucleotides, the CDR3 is TGTGCCAGCTCACCAGCAGTCAATAGCAATCAGCCCCAGCATTTT.

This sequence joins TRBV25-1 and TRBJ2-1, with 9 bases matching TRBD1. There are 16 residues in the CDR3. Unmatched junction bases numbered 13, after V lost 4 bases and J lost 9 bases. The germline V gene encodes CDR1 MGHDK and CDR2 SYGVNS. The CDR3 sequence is CASSGSRDRVGGEQFF. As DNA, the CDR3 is TGTGCCAGCAGTGGGAGCCGGGACAGGGTGGGCGGTGAGCAGTTCTTC. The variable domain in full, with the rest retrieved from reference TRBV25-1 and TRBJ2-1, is EADIYQTPRYLVIGTGKKITLECSQTMGHDKMYWYQQDPGMELHLIHYSYGVNSTEKGDLSSESTVSRIRTEHFPLTLESARPSHTSQYLCASSGSRDRVGGEQFFGPGTRLTVL.

The CDR3 spells CASSFPDRGRFEQYF. The CDR3 DNA reads as TGTGCCAGCAGCTTTCCGGACAGGGGGCGTTTCGAGCAGTACTTC. The chain uses TRBV7-2 and TRBJ2-7, with 11 bases matching TRBD1. CDR1 and CDR2 from the germline V gene are SGHTA and FQGNSA. This CDR3 has 15 amino acids. The ends lost 3 bases at V and 6 bases at J; junction bases unmatched: 7.

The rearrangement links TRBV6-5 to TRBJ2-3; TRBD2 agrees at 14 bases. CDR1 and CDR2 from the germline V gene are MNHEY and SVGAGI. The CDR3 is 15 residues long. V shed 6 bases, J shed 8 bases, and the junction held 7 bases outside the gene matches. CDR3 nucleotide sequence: TGTGCCAGCAGGGGACTAGCGGGGGTACAGGGTACGCAGTATTTT. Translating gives CASRGLAGVQGTQYF.

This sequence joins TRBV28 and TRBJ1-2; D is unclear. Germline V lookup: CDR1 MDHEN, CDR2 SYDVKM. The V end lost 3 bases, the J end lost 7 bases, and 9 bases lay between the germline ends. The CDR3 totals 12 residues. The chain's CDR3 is CASSLQSGGYTF. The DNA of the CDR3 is TGTGCCAGCAGTTTGCAATCAGGTGGCTACACCTTC.

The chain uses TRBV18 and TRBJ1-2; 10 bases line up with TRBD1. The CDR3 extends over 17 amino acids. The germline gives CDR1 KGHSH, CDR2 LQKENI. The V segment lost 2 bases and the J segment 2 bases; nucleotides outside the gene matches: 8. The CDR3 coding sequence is TGTGCCAGCTCACCAGTACTCCCGGGACAGGGGAACTATGGCTACACCTTC. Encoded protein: CASSPVLPGQGNYGYTF. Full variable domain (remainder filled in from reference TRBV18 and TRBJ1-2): NAGVMQNPRHLVRRRGQEARLRCSPMKGHSHVYWYRQLPEEGLKFMVYLQKENIIDESGMPKERFSAEFPKEGPSILRIQQVVRGDSAAYFCASSPVLPGQGNYGYTFGSGTRLTVV.

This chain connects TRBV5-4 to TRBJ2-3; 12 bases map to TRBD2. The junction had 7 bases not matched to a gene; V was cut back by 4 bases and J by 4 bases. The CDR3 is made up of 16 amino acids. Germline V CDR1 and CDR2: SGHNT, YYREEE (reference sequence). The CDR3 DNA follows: TGTGCCAGCAGCCCCACCCTAGCGGGGGGGTCAGATACGCAGTATTTT. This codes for CASSPTLAGGSDTQYF. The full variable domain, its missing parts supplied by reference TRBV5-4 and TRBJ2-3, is ETGVTQSPTHLIKTRGQQVTLRCSSQSGHNTVSWYQQALGQGPQFIFQYYREEENGRGNFPPRFSGLQFPNYSSELNVNALELDDSALYLCASSPTLAGGSDTQYFGPGTRLTVL.

CDR3: CASSFPPGQGRGYTF. CDR3 in DNA: TGTGCCAGCAGTTTCCCCCCGGGACAGGGGAGAGGCTACACCTTC. V gene TRBV28 combines with J gene TRBJ1-2, with 10 bases aligning to TRBD1. V lost 3 bases to trimming and J lost 8 bases; unmatched junction nucleotides: 9. Germline CDR1 MDHEN, CDR2 SYDVKM. The CDR3 extends over 15 amino acids.

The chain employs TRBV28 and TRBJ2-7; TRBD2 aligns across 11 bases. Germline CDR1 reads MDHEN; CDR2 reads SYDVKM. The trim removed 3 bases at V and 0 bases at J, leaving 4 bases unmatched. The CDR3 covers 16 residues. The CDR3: CASSFFTSGSSYEQYF. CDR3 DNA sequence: TGTGCCAGCAGTTTCTTCACTAGCGGGAGCTCCTACGAGCAGTACTTC.